This entry features one T cell receptor beta chain sequence. Antigen specificity is unknown. The data derive from a study of cytotoxic CD8 clonotypes in ibrutinib-treated CLL. Study summary: Averaging across samples gave roughly 230,000 productive templates and tens of thousands of productive rearrangements.

Study findings and constraints: Having risen at ibrutinib response, clonality had fallen back toward baseline by progression. Baseline levels of clonality went above those of age-matched healthy donors and moved with circulating CD8+ T-cell counts.

The repertoire was sequenced with immunoSEQ multiplex PCR; TCRdb's copy has only in-frame clones and lacks some. In the table there are 250,000 to 350,000 clones, around 77% of which are singletons. The receptor was derived from a human donor with chronic lymphocytic leukemia. Sequenced material: PBMCs, taken at disease progression, from a patient treated with ibrutinib.

The CDR3 reads CASGPSGYEQYF. CDR3 in DNA: TGTGCCAGCGGCCCTAGCGGGTACGAGCAGTACTTC. V and J are TRBV6-5 and TRBJ2-7, with TRBD2 matching 8 bases. The CDR3 has 12 amino acids. Germline-derived CDR1 and CDR2 are MNHEY and SVGAGI. Unmatched junction bases numbered 4, after V lost 8 bases and J lost 4 bases.